The 21 T cell receptor beta chains below all came from one sample that was sequenced in a study of OX40 agonist ivuxolimab in advanced cancers. Repertoires were generated with immunoSEQ multiplex PCR, while TCRdb's copy carries only in-frame clones and drops some. The sample lists 55,000 to 65,000 clones, around 80% seen once, with 2.1% in the top ten. The sequences come from CD4+ or CD8+ T cells sorted from blood, collected in a trial of the OX40 agonist ivuxolimab. The source of these receptors is an adult with an advanced solid tumor such as melanoma, head and neck, liver or kidney cancer.

Only a few counts were recorded for this clone. V and J are TRBV27 and TRBJ1-6; TRBD1 matches 7 bases. After removal of 4 bases from V and 6 bases from J, the junction contained 15 bases not matched to a gene. The CDR3 extends over 18 amino acids. Germline CDR1 MNHEY, CDR2 SMNVEV (reference sequence). CDR3 coding DNA: TGTGCCAGCAGTTCAATTAGGAGGACAGGCAGGAGTAATTCACCCCTCCACTTT. Its protein is CASSSIRRTGRSNSPLHF.

This sequence joins TRBV10-3 and TRBJ2-3; D unclear. Looked up from germline, CDR1 is ENHRY and CDR2 is SYGVKD. Trimming pared 3 bases from V and 0 bases from J, leaving 22 bases between. This CDR3 is built from 19 residues. CDR3 in amino acids: CAISDISSRGRQSTDTQYF. The CDR3 region has the DNA TGTGCCATCAGTGACATATCCTCCCGCGGACGGCAGAGCACAGATACGCAGTATTTT.

This clone appeared a few times. V gene TRBV7-6 combines with J gene TRBJ1-1, with 8 nucleotides matching TRBD1. V shed 5 bases and J 0 bases; nucleotides not matched to a gene: 5. The CDR3 loop spans 15 amino acids. Germline CDR1 reads SGHVS; CDR2 reads FNYEAQ. As DNA, the CDR3 is TGTGCCAGCAGCCGAGGACAGGGAATGAACACTGAAGCTTTCTTT. This codes for CASSRGQGMNTEAFF.

This clone was found once. The V gene is TRBV7-9, the J gene TRBJ1-3; D gene ambiguous. Germline assignment: CDR1 SEHNR and CDR2 FQNEAQ (reference sequence). The V end lost 5 bases, the J end lost 4 bases, and 6 bases lay between the germline ends. The CDR3 spans 12 residues. As DNA, the CDR3 is TGTGCCAGCAGCCCGGGGGGAAACACCATATATTTT. Translation: CASSPGGNTIYF. The variable domain in full, completed from reference TRBV7-9 and TRBJ1-3, reads DTGVSQNPRHKITKRGQNVTFRCDPISEHNRLYWYRQTLGQGPEFLTYFQNEAQLEKSRLLSDRFSAERPKGSFSTLEIQRTEQGDSAMYLCASSPGGNTIYFGEGSWLTVV.

V is TRBV27 and J is TRBJ2-5; D not certain. Trimming took 5 bases from V and 1 from J, leaving 17 bases between them. The CDR3 sequence is 16 residues long. Germline CDR1 is MNHEY and CDR2 is SMNVEV (reference sequence). This CDR3 reads CASSPVRFPGQETQYF. DNA for the CDR3: TGTGCCAGCAGTCCCGTTCGTTTCCCGGGCCAAGAGACCCAGTACTTC.

The chain carries TRBV18 and TRBJ2-2; D unresolved. Germline lookup yields CDR1 KGHSH and CDR2 LQKENI. The CDR3 spans 16 residues. V lost 2 bases and J 1 base, leaving 11 bases between the germline ends. The CDR3 DNA is TGTGCCAGCTCACCATCGCGTCCACAGAACACCGGGGAGCTGTTTTTT. Translated, it gives CASSPSRPQNTGELFF.

Here the CDR3 reads CASSSGGYRAYNEQFF. As DNA, the CDR3 is TGCGCCAGCAGCTCCGGAGGTTACAGGGCCTACAATGAGCAGTTCTTC. The chain uses TRBV5-1 and TRBJ2-1; D possibly corresponds to TRBD1 (6 bases). V lost 3 bases, J lost 2 bases, and 15 bases lay in between. Germline CDR1 SGHRS, CDR2 YFSETQ. The CDR3 sequence is 16 residues long. Variable domain in full (rest from reference TRBV5-1 and TRBJ2-1): KAGVTQTPRYLIKTRGQQVTLSCSPISGHRSVSWYQQTPGQGLQFLFEYFSETQRNKGNFPGRFSGRQFSNSRSEMNVSTLELGDSALYLCASSSGGYRAYNEQFFGPGTRLTVL.

This clone was recorded only once. The genes are TRBV19 and TRBJ1-5, with D perhaps TRBD1 (6 bases). Trimming left V 3 bases short and J 9 bases short, with 24 bases between. The V gene's germline CDR1 is LNHDA and CDR2 SQIVND (reference sequence). CDR3 length: 17 residues. The CDR3 spells CASSILIGQSSWVPQHF. In nucleotides, the CDR3 is TGTGCCAGTAGTATCCTCATAGGACAGAGCTCATGGGTGCCCCAGCATTTT.

The rearrangement links TRBV6-6 to TRBJ1-1; the D is unclear. V was trimmed by 2 bases and J by 6 bases, leaving 10 bases between them. The CDR3 contains 13 residues. Germline V gene data show CDR1 as MNHNY and CDR2 as SVGAGI (reference sequence). The CDR3 sequence is CASSYAGRPEAFF. CDR3 nucleotides: TGTGCCAGCAGTTACGCCGGGAGGCCTGAAGCTTTCTTT.

The chain is built from TRBV9 and TRBJ2-7; maybe TRBD2 (6 bases). Looked up from germline, CDR1 is SGDLS and CDR2 is YYNGEE. Trimming shortened V by 4 bases and J by 3 bases, and 14 bases separated the two germline ends. CDR3 length: 14 amino acids. The CDR3 region is CASSQNTGGYEQYF. The DNA for the CDR3 is TGTGCCAGCAGCCAGAATACCGGGGGCTACGAGCAGTACTTC.

CDR3 sequence (DNA): TGTGCCAGCAGCGTCGGAGGTGGGGCTCGTGAAACTGAAGCTTTCTTT. It yields the protein CASSVGGGARETEAFF. The chain recombines TRBV9 with TRBJ1-1, with D perhaps matching TRBD1 (5 bases). The length of the CDR3 is 16 residues. Germline V gives CDR1 SGDLS, CDR2 YYNGEE. V was cut by 2 bases and J by 5 bases, with 19 bases left in between.

This clone was detected only a few times. The chain couples TRBV6-1 to TRBJ2-5, with no clear D. The germline gives CDR1 MNHNS, CDR2 SASEGT. The length of the CDR3 is 12 residues. V was clipped by 0 bases and J by 5 bases, with 4 bases between them. The chain's CDR3 is CASSEARETQYF. CDR3 sequence (DNA): TGTGCCAGCAGTGAAGCCCGGGAGACCCAGTACTTC.

The chain joins TRBV5-4 to TRBJ2-1; TRBD2 agrees at 8 bases. CDR1 is SGHNT and CDR2 is YYREEE in the germline V gene (reference sequence). V lost 5 bases, J lost 5 bases, and 6 bases stayed unmatched. There are 14 residues in the CDR3. The CDR3: CASSHIAGNNEQFF. The CDR3, as DNA: TGTGCCAGCAGTCACATAGCGGGAAACAATGAGCAGTTCTTC.

The gene calls are TRBV10-3 and TRBJ1-4; maybe TRBD1 (6 bases). Trimming took 6 bases from V and 6 from J, leaving 17 bases between them. Germline lookup yields CDR1 ENHRY and CDR2 SYGVKD. This CDR3 contains 15 residues. The CDR3 reads CAIRNTGRWDEKLFF. The CDR3 coding sequence is TGTGCCATCAGAAATACAGGGAGGTGGGATGAAAAACTGTTTTTT.

V gene TRBV10-2 combines with J gene TRBJ2-1; 8 nucleotides agree with TRBD1. Per germline, CDR1 WSHSY and CDR2 SAAADI. The CDR3 contains 15 residues. CDR3 sequence reads: CATGEQDRVLGEQFF. CDR3 DNA sequence: TGCGCTACTGGGGAACAGGACAGGGTGTTGGGTGAGCAGTTCTTC.

The chain combines TRBV5-4 with TRBJ2-7; 8 nucleotides align to TRBD2. This CDR3 comprises 15 residues. From germline, CDR1 is SGHNT and CDR2 YYREEE (reference sequence). Germline trimming cut 7 bases from V and 2 bases from J; bases unmatched to any gene: 11. CDR3 region: CASGNSGAKTYEQYF. Written as DNA, the CDR3 is TGTGCCAGCGGAAATAGCGGGGCCAAAACCTACGAGCAGTACTTC.

The chain couples TRBV7-3 to TRBJ2-7, with 7 bases lining up with TRBD2. Germline V gene sequence: CDR1 SGHTA, CDR2 FQGTGA. Trimming removed 5 bases from V and 3 bases from J; junction bases left unmatched: 10. This CDR3 has 15 residues. The CDR3 loop is CASSPLTSRNYEQYF. In DNA, the CDR3 is TGTGCCAGCAGCCCCCTGACTAGCCGAAACTACGAGCAGTACTTC.

This rearrangement joins TRBV18 to TRBJ2-7, with D possibly matching TRBD1 (6 bases). This CDR3 contains 12 residues. Per germline, CDR1 KGHSH and CDR2 LQKENI. The V end lost 5 bases, the J end lost 2 bases, and 7 bases lay between the germline ends. The CDR3 sequence is CASSKGAYEQYF. The CDR3 DNA follows: TGTGCCAGCTCAAAGGGGGCCTACGAGCAGTACTTC.

The genes are TRBV7-9 and TRBJ1-2; 9 nucleotides agree with TRBD1. This CDR3 has 17 residues. Looked up from germline, CDR1 is SEHNR and CDR2 is FQNEAQ (reference sequence). V trimming: 5 bases; J trimming: 2 bases; junction bases outside the gene matches: 12. The CDR3: CASSPAGTGTSNYGYTF. CDR3 DNA: TGTGCCAGCAGCCCAGCCGGGACAGGGACATCGAACTATGGCTACACCTTC.

This clone occurred a few times. The chain couples TRBV30 to TRBJ2-7; TRBD1 or TRBD2 may be the D gene (6 bases each). V lost 6 bases and J lost 6, with 15 bases in between. The V gene's germline CDR1 is GTSNPN and CDR2 SVGIG (reference sequence). This CDR3 contains 12 residues. In DNA, the CDR3 is TGTGCCTGCTCATTCGGGGGCGCCGAGCAGTACTTC. Amino acids: CACSFGGAEQYF.

The genes are TRBV18 and TRBJ2-3; D uncertain. The germline CDR1 and CDR2 sequences are KGHSH and LQKENI. V was clipped by 5 bases and J by 2 bases, with 11 bases between them. The CDR3 has 14 amino acids. The CDR3 sequence is CASSSGTSTDTQYF. In DNA, the CDR3 is TGTGCCAGCTCATCCGGAACCTCCACAGATACGCAGTATTTT.